Listed here are 14 T cell receptor beta chains from one sample, sequenced in a study of response to subunit inactivated influenza vaccine. MiXCR was run by TCRdb on the RT-PCR reads, yielding one entry per CDR3 protein. The sample includes around 520,000 distinct CDR3 sequences, 12% of them seen just once. Sequenced here: PBMCs from blood, sampled on the day of vaccination. Receptor source: a man in his forties or fifties who received an inactivated influenza vaccine.

This clonotype was counted only a few times. The rearrangement uses TRBV30 and TRBJ1-3, with D possibly matching TRBD1 (6 bases). The germline V gene has CDR1 GTSNPN and CDR2 SVGIG (reference sequence). V was trimmed by 5 bases and J by 5 bases, leaving 13 bases between them. The CDR3 runs to 13 residues. The CDR3 spells CAWESGGRNTIYF. The CDR3 nucleotides are TGTGCCTGGGAAAGTGGGGGGCGAAACACCATATATTTT.

This clonotype turned up a few times. The chain combines TRBV20-1 with TRBJ2-5; 8 nucleotides agree with TRBD1. CDR1 DFQATT and CDR2 SNEGSKA come from the germline V gene (reference sequence). This CDR3 contains 15 residues. The junction had 8 bases not matched to a gene; V was cut back by 0 bases and J by 5 bases. The CDR3 DNA reads TGCAGTGCTAGAGATCTAGGACAGGGCTCGGAGACCCAGTACTTC. Amino acid sequence: CSARDLGQGSETQYF.

This clonotype has just a few counts. The chain uses TRBV11-2 and TRBJ2-3; 14 bases fit TRBD2. The junction had 14 bases not matched to a gene; V was cut back by 5 bases and J by 4 bases. CDR1 and CDR2 (germline): SGHAT, FQNNGV. The CDR3 loop spans 19 amino acids. The CDR3 nucleotides read TGTGCCAGCAGCGTCAGACTAGCGGGAGGGCCCCCCTCCCCAGATACGCAGTATTTT. It codes for CASSVRLAGGPPSPDTQYF.

The chain couples TRBV6-2 or TRBV6-3 to TRBJ2-5; no clear D. The CDR3 is 14 amino acids. Germline lookup yields CDR1 MNHEY and CDR2 SVGEGT. V shed 8 bases and J shed 0 bases, with 13 bases lying between them. The CDR3: CASQLPGHQETQYF. The DNA for the CDR3 is TGTGCCAGCCAACTCCCAGGCCACCAAGAGACCCAGTACTTC.

This chain joins TRBV19 and TRBJ2-1; 10 bases agree with TRBD2. Trimming cost V 7 bases and J 9 bases; bases outside gene matches: 9. The CDR3 covers 14 residues. Germline V gives CDR1 LNHDA, CDR2 SQIVND (reference sequence). CDR3 nucleotide sequence: TGTGCCAGTACTACCAGCGGGAGGGCGGTTGAGCAGTTCTTC. Residues: CASTTSGRAVEQFF.

This clonotype was recorded at least ten times. The CDR3 loop is CASGTTGVTQYF. CDR3 DNA sequence: TGTGCCAGCGGGACTACGGGGGTTACGCAGTATTTT. V and J are TRBV12-3 or TRBV12-4 and TRBJ2-3; TRBD2 agrees at 7 bases. V shed 8 bases, J shed 8 bases, and the junction held 7 bases outside the gene matches. The CDR3 length is 12 residues.

This clonotype was observed a handful of times. CDR3 amino acids: CASAGQGRNQPQHF. CDR3 coding DNA: TGTGCCAGCGCGGGACAGGGGAGGAATCAGCCCCAGCATTTT. The chain employs TRBV12-3 or TRBV12-4 and TRBJ1-5; 10 bases align to TRBD1. V lost 8 bases to trimming and J lost 4 bases; unmatched junction nucleotides: 5. The CDR3 totals 14 residues.

This clonotype was detected a few times. The CDR3: CASSLTGTRSSYEQYF. CDR3 DNA: TGTGCCAGCTCACTGACGGGGACTAGGAGCTCCTACGAGCAGTACTTC. The rearrangement joins TRBV18 to TRBJ2-7; 8 bases line up with TRBD2. The V gene's germline CDR1 is KGHSH and CDR2 LQKENI. The CDR3 sequence is 16 residues long. Trimming removed 4 bases from V and 0 bases from J; junction bases left unmatched: 8. Together with reference TRBV18 and TRBJ2-7, the CDR3 gives the full variable domain: NAGVMQNPRHLVRRRGQEARLRCSPMKGHSHVYWYRQLPEEGLKFMVYLQKENIIDESGMPKERFSAEFPKEGPSILRIQQVVRGDSAAYFCASSLTGTRSSYEQYFGPGTRLTVT.

The chain joins TRBV14 to TRBJ2-5, with TRBD1 matching over 8 bases. The CDR3 covers 16 residues. The germline gives CDR1 SGHDN, CDR2 FVKESK. V shed 0 bases, J shed 4 bases, and the junction held 7 bases outside the gene matches. The CDR3 DNA reads as TGTGCCAGCAGCCAAGAGTATCAGGGGGCGATAGAGACCCAGTACTTC. Translated, it gives CASSQEYQGAIETQYF.

This clonotype occurred many times. CDR3 DNA sequence: TGTGCCAGCAGCTGGAACAGCTACAATGAGCAGTTCTTC. Protein product: CASSWNSYNEQFF. V and J are TRBV7-2 and TRBJ2-1, with D unclear. V dropped 4 bases and J dropped 3 bases, with 7 bases sitting between them. Germline values: CDR1 SGHTA, CDR2 FQGNSA. This CDR3 spans 13 amino acids.

The table lists this clonotype with many counts. This chain joins TRBV6-1 and TRBJ2-5; D not certain. Germline values: CDR1 MNHNS, CDR2 SASEGT. V was shortened by 3 bases and J by 1 base, with 9 bases between the two germline ends. This CDR3 has 14 amino acids. DNA of the CDR3: TGTGCCAGCAGTGACAGACTGAGCCAAGAGACCCAGTACTTC. Its protein product is CASSDRLSQETQYF.

This clonotype came up many times. CDR3 in DNA: TGTGCCAGCAGTCCCCGGGACAGGGGGAACACTGAAGCTTTCTTT. This translates into CASSPRDRGNTEAFF. J is TRBJ1-1 and V is TRBV4-2, with 10 positions matching TRBD1. CDR1 and CDR2 (germline): LGHNA, YNFKEQ. CDR3 length: 15 amino acids. The V and J ends lost 6 bases and 1 base, in that order; junction bases with no gene match: 5.

This clonotype came up a few times. Germline is not matched at one junction end, which may reflect a read error. The chain employs TRBV6-2 or TRBV6-3 and TRBJ2-7; 7 bases agree with TRBD1. The CDR3 totals 11 residues. CDR1 is MNHEY, CDR2 SVGEGT, per germline. CDR3: CASSTGTVPRF. The DNA for the CDR3 is TGTGCCAGCAGTACCGGGACAGTCCCGAGGTTC.

The J gene is TRBJ2-1, the V gene TRBV4-3, with 9 bases fitting TRBD2. Unmatched junction bases numbered 11, after V lost 0 bases and J lost 5 bases. The CDR3 has 18 amino acids. In germline, CDR1 is LGHNA, CDR2 YSLEER. CDR3 DNA: TGCGCCAGCAGCCAAGAAGGAGTTGGTCTAGCGGGGAACAATGAGCAGTTCTTC. Translating gives CASSQEGVGLAGNNEQFF.